This TCR beta chain comes out of a study of blood T cells in healthy people across ages. Background on the study: There was about one barcoded beta molecule captured by template switching per two T cells. Notes on the study in general: Fewer expanded clones and more diversity marked long-lived versus aged donors.

The CDR3 has 17 residues. V lost 6 bases and J lost 2; bases outside the gene matches: 5. CDR1 is ENHRY, CDR2 SYGVKD, per germline. Alongside a J-beta primer mix, a sample-barcoded 5' primer served in a second PCR lasting about 6 to 12 cycles. TCRdb re-called the 5' RACE reads with MiXCR, one entry per CDR3 protein. The data contain about 1,400,000 distinct CDR3 sequences, 42% of them seen just once; the ten biggest clones take up 7% to 9%. This clonotype showed up just a few times. What it binds is unknown. This chain uses TRBV10-3 with TRBJ2-3; 16 bases map to TRBD2. The sample taken for sequencing was blood. The origin of this receptor is a woman aged 18-29 years in good health. CDR3 sequence reads: CAIRGTSGGAITDTQYF. The CDR3 nucleotides read TGTGCCATCAGGGGGACTAGCGGGGGGGCCATCACAGATACGCAGTATTTT.